The clone carrying this T cell receptor (beta chain) was counted between two and nine times. Amplified TCR beta CDR3 regions derived from RNA transcripts. During a first-round RT-PCR of the TCR CDR3, the HTBI primer set was used. TCRdb re-called the multiplex PCR reads with MiXCR, one entry per CDR3 protein. The sample lists 540,000 or so distinct CDR3 sequences; 15% to 19% were seen once. This sample is drawn from a study of T cells in Graves' hyperthyroidism and ophthalmopathy. In the study overall: Pretreatment peripheral blood was obtained at initial diagnosis.

This CDR3 has 16 amino acids. Per the germline V gene, CDR1 is LGHNA and CDR2 is YNFKEQ. Trimming took 5 bases from V and 1 from J; bases not matched to a gene: 7. The chain carries TRBV4-2 and TRBJ2-7; 11 nucleotides match TRBD2. Sequences were obtained from blood. The receptor was derived from a woman in her 30s with Graves' hyperthyroidism. The CDR3 region has the DNA TGTGCCAGCAGCTACCCCACTAGCGGGAGATCCTACGAGCAGTACTTC. Translating it yields CASSYPTSGRSYEQYF.